These T cell receptor beta chains were read from a single sample in a study of OX40 agonist ivuxolimab in advanced cancers. The repertoire was sequenced with immunoSEQ multiplex PCR; TCRdb's copy has only in-frame clones and lacks some. The table has approximately 82,000 clones, approximately 85% seen once. This material consisted of CD4+ or CD8+ T cells sorted from blood, taken in a trial of the OX40 agonist ivuxolimab. The receptors originated from an adult with an advanced solid tumor such as melanoma, head and neck, liver or kidney cancer. The CDR3 runs from the conserved cysteine through the conserved F or W. D genes are given only for firm matches. Only some rows state a clone size, as once, few, many or a class for expanded clones.

TGTGCCAGCAGTTACGACCATAGCAATCAGCCCCAGCATTTT CASSYDHSNQPQHF TRBJ1-5 - TRBV6-6 -
TGTGCCAGCCGAAGGACATCATCCACCGGGGAGCTGTTTTTT CASRRTSSTGELFF TRBJ2-2 few TRBV27 -
TGCGCCAGCAGCCATAAGGCGGACAATGAGCAGTTCTTC CASSHKADNEQFF TRBJ2-1 - TRBV5-1 -
TGTGCCAGCCGGAACTCTGGGGCCAACGTCCTGACTTTC CASRNSGANVLTF TRBJ2-6 - TRBV25-1 -
TGCGCCAGCAGCCTGGGGCGGACTCCGAACACTGAAGCTTTCTTT CASSLGRTPNTEAFF TRBJ1-1 - TRBV5-1 -
TGTGCCAGCAAGGGACAGAATGAAGAGACCCAGTACTTC CASKGQNEETQYF TRBJ2-5 - TRBV2 TRBD1
TGTGCCTGCACCCCGCTAGCGGGAGCTGCAGATACGCAGTATTTT CACTPLAGAADTQYF TRBJ2-3 - TRBV30 TRBD2
TGTGCCAGCAGCCTCAGCGGGAGGACCGAGACCCAGTACTTC CASSLSGRTETQYF TRBJ2-5 - TRBV7-9 TRBD2
TGTGCCAGCAGTTACTTCAGGGGAGTTGAGTACTTC CASSYFRGVEYF TRBJ2-7 - TRBV6-5 -
TGTGCCAGCAGCCAAACAGCCGGGGCTTCCTACGAGCAGTACTTC CASSQTAGASYEQYF TRBJ2-7 - TRBV7-8 -
TGTGCCAGTAGGGCGGGACTAGTTACCGGGGAGCTGTTTTTT CASRAGLVTGELFF TRBJ2-2 - TRBV19 TRBD2
TGTGCCAGCAGCTTACTCAGGGGGCAACGGGAGACCCAGTACTTC CASSLLRGQRETQYF TRBJ2-5 few TRBV7-2 TRBD1
TGTGCCAGCAGCACCAACAGGGGGTTGTCCTCCGAGCAGTACTTC CASSTNRGLSSEQYF TRBJ2-7 - TRBV7-2 TRBD1
TGTGCCTGGAGTCTAGCGGGAGGGCCGGCCTACGAGCAGTACTTC CAWSLAGGPAYEQYF TRBJ2-7 - TRBV30 TRBD2
TGTGCCAGCAGCCGGATAGCGGCACTAGCCAAAAACATTCAGTACTTC CASSRIAALAKNIQYF TRBJ2-4 few TRBV28 -
TGTGCCAGCTCACCACGGGACAGCACAGATACGCAGTATTTT CASSPRDSTDTQYF TRBJ2-3 - TRBV18 -
TGTGCCAGCAGTTATGAGGACTACCGCGGCTACACCTTC CASSYEDYRGYTF TRBJ1-2 - TRBV6-6 -
TGTGCCAGCAGTTTAAGGGGGAGGAACGGCGAGCAGTACTTC CASSLRGRNGEQYF TRBJ2-7 - TRBV27 -
TGTGCCAGCAGTGTCGCAGGGGGAGGTTCACCCCTCCACTTT CASSVAGGGSPLHF TRBJ1-6 - TRBV2 TRBD1
TGTGCCACCAGCAGAGGAAGCGAGGAGGGCGAGCAGTACTTC CATSRGSEEGEQYF TRBJ2-7 - TRBV15 -
TGTGCTAGCAGTCAAAATCCGTGGGATGGGCCCCAGCATTTT CASSQNPWDGPQHF TRBJ1-5 - TRBV7-7 -
TGTGCCATCAGTGAGTCCAGAAGGAACTACGAGCAGTACTTC CAISESRRNYEQYF TRBJ2-7 - TRBV10-3 -
TGTGCCAGCAGCTCAAAAACCGGGGAGCTGTTTTTT CASSSKTGELFF TRBJ2-2 - TRBV7-9 -
TGTGCCAGCAGGGGTAGTAATTCACCCCTCCACTTT CASRGSNSPLHF TRBJ1-6 - TRBV2 -
TGTGCCAGCATGGGGGTATCCGGGCAGGGCTACACCTTC CASMGVSGQGYTF TRBJ1-2 - TRBV6-5 -
TGTGCCAGCAGACCGGGACTCCGAGACCACGAGCAGTACTTC CASRPGLRDHEQYF TRBJ2-7 - TRBV28 -
TGTGCCATCAGTGGACTAGCGGGAGTGAGTACGCAGTATTTT CAISGLAGVSTQYF TRBJ2-3 - TRBV10-3 TRBD2
TGTGCCAGTAGCGCCTCTACCTCTAGCGGTGAGCAGTTCTTC CASSASTSSGEQFF TRBJ2-1 - TRBV19 TRBD2
TGCAGCGCCGGACAGTCCCAAGAGACCCAGTACTTC CSAGQSQETQYF TRBJ2-5 - TRBV29-1 -
TGCGCCAGCAGCTCCTCTGGACAGGGCGCCACTGAAGCTTTCTTT CASSSSGQGATEAFF TRBJ1-1 - TRBV5-1 TRBD1
TGTGCCAGCAGCTTAGATAGGGATACGCAGTATTTT CASSLDRDTQYF TRBJ2-3 - TRBV7-8 -
TGTGCCAGCAGTACCGGGGCAGGAGGCTACACCTTC CASSTGAGGYTF TRBJ1-2 - TRBV28 -
TGTGCCAGTAGTAAAGGACTAGCGGGAGGCTACAATGAGCAGTTCTTC CASSKGLAGGYNEQFF TRBJ2-1 - TRBV19 TRBD2
TGTGCCAGCTCAGAGGACAGGGTCAAAGAGACCCAGTACTTC CASSEDRVKETQYF TRBJ2-5 - TRBV18 TRBD1